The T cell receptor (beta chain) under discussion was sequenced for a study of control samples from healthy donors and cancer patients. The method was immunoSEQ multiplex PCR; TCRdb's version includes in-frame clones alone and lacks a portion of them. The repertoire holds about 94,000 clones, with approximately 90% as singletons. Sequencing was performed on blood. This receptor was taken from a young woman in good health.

Here the CDR3 reads CASSLDRQGALHF. The DNA of the CDR3 is TGTGCCAGCAGCTTGGATCGACAGGGGGCCCTCCACTTT. V is TRBV5-6 and J is TRBJ1-6; 9 nucleotides agree with TRBD1. Germline V gene lookup returns CDR1 SGHDT and CDR2 YYEEEE. V lost 0 bases to trimming and J lost 14 bases; unmatched junction nucleotides: 3. CDR3 length equals 13 residues.